The 27 T cell receptor beta chains presented below share a single source sample, sequenced in a study of T-cell reconstitution after alpha-beta-depleted transplantation in children. This sample's TCRbeta library carried unique molecular identifier barcodes. TCRdb independently ran MiXCR on the PCR reads; one entry per CDR3 protein. The top ten hold over 25% of the sample, which has about a million distinct CDR3 sequences, about 31% seen once. The source material was PBMCs, mostly from graft donor cells, sampled 360 days after TCRalphabeta/CD19-depleted stem cell transplant. The source of these receptors is a boy under two years old who had a stem cell transplant for SCID, so the T cells may come from the graft donor.

This clonotype has only a few counts. The gene calls are TRBV6-1 and TRBJ1-4, with 7 bases aligning to TRBD1. The germline CDR1 and CDR2 sequences are MNHNS and SASEGT. This CDR3 contains 14 residues. Trimming took 3 bases from V and 5 from J; bases not matched to a gene: 3. The CDR3 DNA reads TGTGCCAGCAGTGAGGGACAGAGGAATGAAAAACTGTTTTTT. Protein product: CASSEGQRNEKLFF.

The gene calls are TRBV20-1 and TRBJ2-5, with 10 nucleotides matching TRBD2. J gave up 0 bases and V 2 bases, and 3 bases lay outside the gene matches. The CDR3 length is 15 residues. Germline V gives CDR1 DFQATT, CDR2 SNEGSKA (reference sequence). CDR3 residues: CSARKRGGNQETQYF. CDR3 bases: TGCAGTGCTAGAAAGCGGGGGGGGAACCAAGAGACCCAGTACTTC.

This clonotype was seen once. This chain joins TRBV4-1 and TRBJ2-1; TRBD1 matches at 7 bases. The CDR3 contains 15 residues. V was pared by 5 bases and J by 3 bases, with 7 bases of the junction left unmatched. CDR1 MGHRA and CDR2 YSYEKL come from the germline V gene. The DNA of the CDR3 is TGCGCCAGCAGCGCCCGGGACAGCGACTACAATGAGCAGTTCTTC. Encoded protein: CASSARDSDYNEQFF.

In its sample, this clonotype was seen a few times. The rearrangement links TRBV25-1 to TRBJ2-1; D may be TRBD1 or TRBD2 (5 bases each). Germline V CDR1 and CDR2: MGHDK, SYGVNS. The V end was cut by 3 bases, the J end by 5 bases, with 14 bases between. The CDR3 extends over 15 amino acids. CDR3 region: CASSEGQGEDNEQFF. The DNA for the CDR3 is TGTGCCAGCAGTGAGGGCCAGGGAGAGGACAATGAGCAGTTCTTC.

This clonotype was seen a few times. The chain couples TRBV12-3 or TRBV12-4 to TRBJ1-1; D not certain. CDR3 length: 12 residues. Trimming took 6 bases from V and 0 from J, leaving 5 bases between them. The CDR3 protein is CASRIMNTEAFF. The CDR3 coding sequence is TGTGCCAGCAGAATAATGAACACTGAAGCTTTCTTT.

This clonotype was found a few times. This CDR3 reads CASSSVGLAGPDTQYF. The CDR3 nucleotides are TGTGCCAGCAGCAGCGTGGGACTAGCGGGGCCGGATACGCAGTATTTT. The chain carries TRBV7-9 and TRBJ2-3; 13 bases line up with TRBD2. V lost 5 bases and J lost 6; bases outside the gene matches: 8. The CDR3 is 16 residues long. Looked up from germline, CDR1 is SEHNR and CDR2 is FQNEAQ (reference sequence). Complete variable domain (other parts from reference TRBV7-9 and TRBJ2-3): DTGVSQNPRHKITKRGQNVTFRCDPISEHNRLYWYRQTLGQGPEFLTYFQNEAQLEKSRLLSDRFSAERPKGSFSTLEIQRTEQGDSAMYLCASSSVGLAGPDTQYFGPGTRLTVL.

This clonotype has just one count. J is TRBJ1-1 and V is TRBV5-1; no firm D call. In germline, CDR1 is SGHRS, CDR2 YFSETQ. Trimming stripped 4 bases from V and 2 bases from J, with 18 bases between. This CDR3 has 16 residues. Here the CDR3 DNA reads TGCGCCAGCAGCCGATCGGGTTCCTTCTTTAACACTGAAGCTTTCTTT. Translating it yields CASSRSGSFFNTEAFF.

There are many counts of this clonotype. This chain joins TRBV5-1 and TRBJ2-2; no clear D gene. V lost 4 bases, J lost 2 bases, and 9 bases lay in between. The CDR3 has 14 amino acids. The germline gives CDR1 SGHRS, CDR2 YFSETQ. The CDR3 DNA reads as TGCGCCAGCAGCGTGAGGATTAACACCGGGGAGCTGTTTTTT. It specifies CASSVRINTGELFF.

Only a few counts were recorded for this clonotype. V gene TRBV3-1 combines with J gene TRBJ2-1; 9 bases fit TRBD1. V was clipped by 0 bases and J by 6 bases; unmatched bases: 9. The CDR3 contains 17 residues. Per germline, CDR1 LGHDT and CDR2 YNNKEL (reference sequence). The CDR3 DNA reads as TGTGCCAGCAGCCAAGATCCCACAGGGGGCGCAGGCAATGAGCAGTTCTTC. Its translation: CASSQDPTGGAGNEQFF.

The chain recombines TRBV4-1 with TRBJ2-7; D ambiguous. The CDR3 runs 14 residues. Trimming took off 6 bases at V and 4 bases at J, with 16 bases between the two ends. Germline V gene lookup returns CDR1 MGHRA and CDR2 YSYEKL. The CDR3 DNA sequence: TGCGCCAGCAGACCGAACACGCCACCTTACGAGCAGTACTTC. This encodes CASRPNTPPYEQYF.

The rearrangement joins TRBV10-3 to TRBJ2-7; possibly TRBD2 for D (6 bases). The CDR3 has 16 amino acids. Germline CDR1 ENHRY, CDR2 SYGVKD. The V end lost 0 bases, the J end lost 0 bases, and 12 bases lay between the germline ends. The CDR3 loop reads CAISESTIAASYEQYF. The DNA of the CDR3 is TGTGCCATCAGTGAGTCCACGATAGCGGCCTCCTACGAGCAGTACTTC.

The chain couples TRBV4-1 to TRBJ1-1; D might be TRBD1 (5 bases). The V gene lost 1 base and the J gene lost 4 bases, with 13 bases spanning the gap. Germline values: CDR1 MGHRA, CDR2 YSYEKL. CDR3 length equals 15 residues. DNA of the CDR3: TGCGCCAGCAGCCAAGGTCTTCAGGGCTCCACTGAAGCTTTCTTT. Translation: CASSQGLQGSTEAFF.

V usage is TRBV15 and J usage is TRBJ2-3, with 9 bases aligning to TRBD2. Germline CDR1 LNHNV, CDR2 YYDKDF (reference sequence). The CDR3 is 19 amino acids. The V gene end was trimmed by 1 base and the J gene end by 3 bases; junction bases not matched to a gene: 14. CDR3 DNA sequence: TGTGCCACCAGCAGAGGATGGGGAGGCGGGGGGGCTTCGACAGATACGCAGTATTTT. Its protein is CATSRGWGGGGASTDTQYF.

This sequence joins TRBV5-1 and TRBJ1-2, with D perhaps TRBD1 (6 bases). The CDR3 sequence is 16 residues long. Germline V gene sequence: CDR1 SGHRS, CDR2 YFSETQ. V was trimmed by 0 bases and J by 0 bases, leaving 12 bases between them. CDR3 in amino acids: CASSLAGDGTNYGYTF. The CDR3 DNA is TGCGCCAGCAGCTTGGCAGGGGACGGCACTAACTATGGCTACACCTTC.

The J gene is TRBJ2-5, the V gene TRBV29-1, with D unresolved. Trimming cost V 0 bases and J 1 base, with 15 bases left between them. The germline V gene has CDR1 SQVTM and CDR2 ANQGSEA. CDR3 length: 16 amino acids. CDR3 coding DNA: TGCAGCGTTGAAGAGAATTGGACCTGGTCCCAAGAGACCCAGTACTTC. Residues: CSVEENWTWSQETQYF.

This clonotype was picked up a small number of times. The chain recombines TRBV5-1 with TRBJ1-6, with no clear D. Germline V gene data show CDR1 as SGHRS and CDR2 as YFSETQ. V lost 3 bases and J 9 bases, leaving 13 bases between the germline ends. The CDR3 is 14 residues long. The CDR3 region is CASSSRPRGSPLHF. CDR3 in DNA: TGCGCCAGCAGCTCCCGGCCCCGAGGTTCACCCCTCCACTTT. The variable domain in full, with the rest retrieved from reference TRBV5-1 and TRBJ1-6, is KAGVTQTPRYLIKTRGQQVTLSCSPISGHRSVSWYQQTPGQGLQFLFEYFSETQRNKGNFPGRFSGRQFSNSRSEMNVSTLELGDSALYLCASSSRPRGSPLHFGNGTRLTVT.

The chain recombines TRBV5-1 with TRBJ1-2; D remains ambiguous. CDR3 size: 14 residues. Germline V gene sequence: CDR1 SGHRS, CDR2 YFSETQ. With 0 bases removed from V and 3 bases from J, the gap between germline ends came to 9 bases. The CDR3 reads CASSLAWSYYGYTF. DNA for the CDR3: TGCGCCAGCAGCTTGGCCTGGTCTTACTATGGCTACACCTTC.

This clonotype was seen at least ten times. V usage is TRBV12-3 or TRBV12-4 and J usage is TRBJ2-4, with D possibly being TRBD1 or TRBD2 (5 bases each). The CDR3 is made up of 15 amino acids. Trimming stripped 5 bases from V and 0 bases from J, with 11 bases between. CDR3 residues: CASSPWGRAKNIQYF. CDR3 bases: TGTGCCAGCAGTCCTTGGGGGAGAGCCAAAAACATTCAGTACTTC.

This clonotype was detected only a few times. This chain uses TRBV12-3 or TRBV12-4 with TRBJ2-2, with no clear D. The V end lost 6 bases, the J end lost 6 bases, and 8 bases lay between the germline ends. This CDR3 comprises 12 residues. CDR3 sequence reads: CASRYEAGELFF. The DNA of the CDR3 is TGTGCCAGCAGATACGAAGCCGGGGAGCTGTTTTTT.

This clonotype was seen many times. The genes are TRBV29-1 and TRBJ2-7; D could derive from TRBD1 or TRBD2 (5 bases each). V was clipped by 7 bases and J by 2 bases, with 15 bases between them. The CDR3 sequence is 13 residues long. CDR1 SQVTM and CDR2 ANQGSEA come from the germline V gene. The CDR3, as DNA: TGCAGCGCCGGGGCAGTGGGCCCCTACGAGCAGTACTTC. This gives the protein CSAGAVGPYEQYF.

In this sample, this clonotype turned up many times. V gene TRBV2 combines with J gene TRBJ2-1; D gene ambiguous. The V gene's germline CDR1 is SNHLY and CDR2 FYNNEI. Trimming removed 6 bases from V and 7 bases from J, with 4 bases in between. The CDR3 totals 10 residues. In nucleotides, the CDR3 is TGTGCCAGCAGAGGGAATGAGCAGTTCTTC. Translating gives CASRGNEQFF.

The chain employs TRBV20-1 and TRBJ2-7; TRBD1 matches 9 bases. This CDR3 has 13 amino acids. Germline V gene lookup returns CDR1 DFQATT and CDR2 SNEGSKA (reference sequence). V shed 6 bases, J shed 5 bases, and the junction held 8 bases outside the gene matches. The DNA for the CDR3 is TGCAGTGCCCGTGGACAGGGGCGTGACGAGCAGTACTTC. Protein sequence: CSARGQGRDEQYF.

This clonotype was found a few times. The junction differs from germline at one of its ends, possibly a read error. The chain carries TRBV4-2 and TRBJ1-1, with 10 bases matching TRBD1. CDR1 is LGHNA and CDR2 is YNFKEQ in the germline V gene. The CDR3 spans 15 residues. As DNA, the CDR3 is TGTGCCAGCAGTCAAGGCTGGACAGGGGGGACTGAAGCTTTCTTT. Translating it yields CASSQGWTGGTEAFF.

This chain links TRBV14 with TRBJ2-2; 7 bases agree with TRBD2. The CDR3 is 18 amino acids. Germline values: CDR1 SGHDN, CDR2 FVKESK. The junction had 17 bases not matched to a gene; V was cut back by 6 bases and J by 4 bases. CDR3 bases: TGTGCCAGCAGGTCTCATTGGGGAGGGGACCGCCCCACCGGGGAGCTGTTTTTT. Its protein product is CASRSHWGGDRPTGELFF.

The CDR3 sequence is CSATGGGAVINEQFF. The CDR3 DNA sequence: TGCAGTGCTACGGGCGGGGGGGCCGTCATCAATGAGCAGTTCTTC. The rearrangement joins TRBV20-1 to TRBJ2-1, with 9 bases lining up with TRBD2. Germline trimming cut 4 bases from V and 6 bases from J; bases unmatched to any gene: 10. The germline V gene has CDR1 DFQATT and CDR2 SNEGSKA (reference sequence). The CDR3 covers 15 residues.

The chain uses TRBV2 and TRBJ2-7; TRBD2 might be the D (6 bases). Germline V CDR1 and CDR2: SNHLY, FYNNEI. The CDR3 consists of 15 residues. V was trimmed by 0 bases and J by 1 base, leaving 10 bases between them. The DNA of the CDR3 is TGTGCCAGCAGTGAAGCGCCGGGGGAATCCTACGAGCAGTACTTC. This codes for CASSEAPGESYEQYF.

DNA of the CDR3: TGTGCCAGCAGCCCCTGGACAGTGGGAACAGATACGCAGTATTTT. Residues: CASSPWTVGTDTQYF. This chain connects TRBV3-1 to TRBJ2-3; TRBD1 is a possible D gene (6 bases). The V and J ends lost 4 bases and 3 bases respectively, with 14 bases between them. This CDR3 contains 15 residues. The germline V gene has CDR1 LGHDT and CDR2 YNNKEL (reference sequence).